This T cell receptor (beta chain) originates from a study of T cells in Graves' hyperthyroidism and ophthalmopathy (dated by TCRdb to about 2019). General notes on the study: Peripheral blood samples were taken at the time of initial diagnosis, prior to any treatment. To identify distinguishing TCR V-J signatures, a discovery cohort of some 100 patients was used, comprising 43 with Graves' ophthalmopathy and roughly 60 with stable Graves' hyperthyroidism. Prospective prediction of ophthalmopathy was tested in an independent validation cohort of approximately 19 hyperthyroidism patients and around 16 patients who later progressed to ophthalmopathy. The 100 discovery patients were randomly split 7:3 into training and test sets. In six Graves' hyperthyroidism patients, the study also compared T-cell repertoires from thyroid tissue with T-cell repertoires from blood. Once sampling was done, hyperthyroidism patients were given methimazole at a starting dose of 30 mg daily, whereas ophthalmopathy patients were given high-dose intravenous methylprednisolone. The paper describes TCR Vbeta CDR3 sequencing of 135 peripheral blood samples, made up of 40 to 45 ophthalmopathy patients, 70 to 75 hyperthyroidism patients and about 17 progressor patients. What the work shows at the level of the full study, not this receptor alone: In cross-validation, a model built on a 13 V-J signature told ophthalmopathy apart from stable hyperthyroidism with approximately 90% sensitivity and around 81% specificity, and in testing the same model reached 80%/75%. Blood samples also contained most of the expanded thyroid clonotypes (frequency above 0.001), which suggests that blood repertoires may reflect thyroid immune responses. Sample size was not statistically predetermined, and blinding of investigators to group allocation was not performed. In validation, the model predicted progression to ophthalmopathy with just under 71% sensitivity and around 72% specificity, a median of 6.5 months before onset.

TCR beta CDR3 regions were amplified from RNA transcripts. For the first round of RT-PCR on the TCR CDR3, the HTBI primer set was used together with the Qiagen OneStep RT-PCR kit. Libraries were constructed in a second round of multiplex PCR, after which size selection and purification were performed. Libraries were sequenced paired-end with 100 bp reads on an Illumina HiSeq2000. Turning to the authors' computational methods: SOAPnuke was used to process the raw data, removing reads that contained adapters or uncalled bases, had a mean Phred below 15, or lacked an exact match to the constant primer or identifier. COPE v1.2.5 was used to merge the high-quality paired reads, and each unique nucleotide sequence was defined as a clonotype. MiTCR v1.1 was used to align the clonotypes against IMGT TRBV, TRBD and TRBJ reference segments. Only V-J combinations with frequency above 0.0001, covering about 99% of repertoires, were analysed. A TCS score was defined as the ratio of F50 (clonal expansion) to E x V (chaos), with BLOSUM62-based TCRdist applied between CDR3 peptides within each V-J. Welch's t-statistics and random forest reduced fewer than 600 V-J features to under 15, which were used in a naive Bayes classifier (R e1071). TCRdb took the public reads, trimmed them with fastp at Q25, ran MiXCR for clone calling and kept in-frame beta chains. One record per CDR3 amino acid sequence lists the most common genes and DNA. These V and J calls originate from TCRdb's pipeline instead of the authors' own analysis. The sample has about 320,000 distinct CDR3 sequences on record, roughly 17% of them singletons. Approximately 35% of the sample goes to the ten largest clones.

Stable Graves' hyperthyroidism was defined as the absence of progression to ophthalmopathy over 18 months of follow-up. Hyperthyroidism patients were aged 18 to 65 years and newly diagnosed, with disease duration of less than 2 months. Patients with uncontrolled infections, other autoimmune diseases, pregnancy or lactation were excluded. Diagnoses were established on the basis of clinical symptoms, serum thyroxine and TRAb, thyroid ultrasound, and orbital computed tomography. PBMCs were separated from roughly 10 ml of fresh peripheral blood using Ficoll-Paque density gradient centrifugation. Trizol reagent was used to extract total RNA, and RNA quality was then checked on an Agilent 2100 Bioanalyzer. As concerns this clonotype: The clone's antigen remains unknown. The sample holds no much larger clone one base away, and base qualities are not on file.

The source is a man aged 30 to 45 with Graves' hyperthyroidism. The sample taken for sequencing was blood.

Read as DNA, the sequence is TGTGCCAGCAGTGAATGGGGGGTAACTAGCGGGAGGAATAATGAGCAGTTCTTC. It translates as CASSEWGVTSGRNNEQFF. The V gene is TRBV6-1 and the J gene is TRBJ2-1; 12 junctional bases match TRBD2. Germline trimming: 2 bases from V, 7 bases from J; junction bases outside gene matches: 12. Looking up the germline V gene yields CDR1 MNHNS and CDR2 SASEGT. The CDR3 spans 18 residues, from the cysteine through the phenylalanine. The kept DNA is CDR3 alone, 54 bases in frame from the first base.